One sample yielded the 15 T cell receptor beta chains listed below, sequenced in a study of post-analysis software for immune sequencing data. Whole-study results and caveats: Compared with controls, patients had more of five or six TRBV segments, including TRBV5-6, TRBV5-1 and TRBV20-1.

Antigens of these TCRs are unknown. Built from TCR beta cDNA, the libraries had unique molecular identifiers in them. TCRdb passed the PCR reads through MiXCR, listing each CDR3 protein once. The repertoire holds hundreds of thousands of distinct CDR3 sequences, with around 27% as singletons. The sequencing input was blood. These receptors were obtained from a girl between 10 and 17 years old with multiple sclerosis.

This clonotype was seen a handful of times. The chain has TRBV5-6 and TRBJ1-5; weak D call: TRBD1 (6 bases). This CDR3 has 15 residues. Germline V lookup: CDR1 SGHDT, CDR2 YYEEEE. Trimming shortened V by 8 bases and J by 7 bases, and 22 bases separated the two germline ends. CDR3 sequence (DNA): TGTGCCAGTCAATACTCCGGGGGGCTGGCGCAGCCCCAGCATTTT. Residues: CASQYSGGLAQPQHF.

The chain has TRBV10-3 and TRBJ1-2, with D tentatively TRBD1 (6 bases). The CDR3 is 15 amino acids. The V gene lost 8 bases and the J gene lost 4 bases, with 20 bases spanning the gap. Germline V gives CDR1 ENHRY, CDR2 SYGVKD. The CDR3 region has the DNA TGTGCCATCGGAAGCGGGGGCAGCATGGGCTATGGCTACACCTTC. Protein product: CAIGSGGSMGYGYTF.

The chain is built from TRBV12-3 or TRBV12-4 and TRBJ2-5, with 13 bases matching TRBD2. The J call is doubtful: the DNA matches TRBJ2-7 better. The CDR3 is 14 amino acids. The CDR3 DNA follows: TGTGCCTGCCAGTCGGGACTAGCGGGAACCGAGCAGTACTTC. Translating it yields CACQSGLAGTEQYF.

This clonotype was counted only a few times. The chain combines TRBV20-1 with TRBJ2-1; 9 nucleotides align to TRBD2. The junction had 7 bases not matched to a gene; V was cut back by 6 bases and J by 10 bases. The CDR3 extends over 12 amino acids. CDR1 and CDR2 from the germline V gene are DFQATT and SNEGSKA (reference sequence). The CDR3 DNA reads TGCAGTGCGCGACCGGGACTAGCCGAGCAGTTCTTC. This gives the protein CSARPGLAEQFF.

The rearrangement joins TRBV29-1 to TRBJ2-2; 8 nucleotides agree with TRBD1. Germline V CDR1 and CDR2: SQVTM, ANQGSEA. The CDR3 loop spans 14 amino acids. Trimming cost V 6 bases and J 1 base; bases outside gene matches: 4. The CDR3 here is CSVMTGENTGELFF. CDR3 coding DNA: TGCAGCGTGATGACAGGGGAGAACACCGGGGAGCTGTTTTTT.

This clonotype was found a few times. This chain links TRBV2 with TRBJ2-7; 14 positions agree with TRBD2. CDR3 size: 17 residues. V shed 8 bases and J 0 bases; nucleotides not matched to a gene: 9. Germline CDR1 reads SNHLY; CDR2 reads FYNNEI. The CDR3 DNA reads TGTGCCAGCCAGGGACTAGCGGGAGTGGGGAGCTCCTACGAGCAGTACTTC. This encodes CASQGLAGVGSSYEQYF.

This clonotype was seen a handful of times. The CDR3 coding sequence is TGCGCCAGCAACGTTCAGGGCGACAGGGAAGAGACCCAGTACTTC. Translated: CASNVQGDREETQYF. The chain has TRBV5-1 and TRBJ2-5; 7 nucleotides agree with TRBD1. The length of the CDR3 is 15 residues. Germline CDR1 and CDR2: SGHRS and YFSETQ. V shed 6 bases, J shed 3 bases, and the junction held 11 bases outside the gene matches.

The table lists this clonotype with many counts. J is TRBJ2-7 and V is TRBV9; 10 nucleotides agree with TRBD2. V trimming: 0 bases; J trimming: 5 bases; junction bases outside the gene matches: 8. Germline V CDR1 and CDR2: SGDLS, YYNGEE. The CDR3 totals 16 residues. The CDR3 bases are TGTGCCAGCAGCGTAGGAGATAGCGGGAGGCGAGACGAGCAGTACTTC. This encodes CASSVGDSGRRDEQYF.

Only a few counts were recorded for this clonotype. The chain joins TRBV29-1 to TRBJ2-3; D tentatively fits TRBD1 or TRBD2 (6 bases each). V lost 1 base to trimming and J lost 3 bases, with 29 bases between them. The germline gives CDR1 SQVTM, CDR2 ANQGSEA. This CDR3 is built from 20 residues. This CDR3 is CSVEGVRETGASIWTDTQYF. DNA of the CDR3: TGCAGCGTTGAAGGGGTACGTGAAACGGGGGCCTCCATTTGGACAGATACGCAGTATTTT.

This clonotype was seen only a few times. The rearrangement links TRBV19 to TRBJ2-1; 13 nucleotides align to TRBD2. The CDR3 length is 17 residues. J gave up 0 bases and V 3 bases, and 2 bases lay outside the gene matches. CDR1 LNHDA and CDR2 SQIVND come from the germline V gene (reference sequence). The CDR3 spells CASSIGLAGASYNEQFF. CDR3 sequence (DNA): TGTGCCAGTAGTATCGGACTAGCGGGAGCCTCCTACAATGAGCAGTTCTTC. The entire variable domain, with the rest obtained from reference TRBV19 and TRBJ2-1, is as follows: DGGITQSPKYLFRKEGQNVTLSCEQNLNHDAMYWYRQDPGQGLRLIYYSQIVNDFQKGDIAEGYSVSREKKESFPLTVTSAQKNPTAFYLCASSIGLAGASYNEQFFGPGTRLTVL.

V gene TRBV20-1 combines with J gene TRBJ2-5, with D possibly matching TRBD2 (7 bases). Germline CDR1 is DFQATT and CDR2 is SNEGSKA (reference sequence). This CDR3 contains 14 residues. The ends were cut back, 1 base at V and 1 base at J, with 10 bases in the middle. The CDR3 loop reads CSARVGGRQETQYF. The CDR3 nucleotides are TGCAGTGCTAGAGTGGGGGGGCGCCAAGAGACCCAGTACTTC.

The chain employs TRBV12-3 or TRBV12-4 and TRBJ1-3; no clear D gene. The V and J ends lost 6 bases and 2 bases respectively, with 11 bases between them. The CDR3 covers 14 residues. The CDR3 reads CASRPGSAGNTIYF. In DNA form, the CDR3 reads TGTGCCAGCAGGCCCGGTTCAGCTGGAAACACCATATATTTT.

The gene calls are TRBV7-9 and TRBJ1-2; D remains unclear. Germline-derived CDR1 and CDR2 are SEHNR and FQNEAQ (reference sequence). Trimming shortened V by 0 bases and J by 5 bases, and 16 bases separated the two germline ends. CDR3 size: 16 residues. For the CDR3, the DNA is TGTGCCAGCAGCTTAGCGGGAGTCCTCTCCTCTTATGGCTACACCTTC. Amino acid sequence: CASSLAGVLSSYGYTF.

This clonotype showed up many times. The chain uses TRBV4-2 and TRBJ1-5; TRBD1 aligns across 9 bases. Germline CDR1 reads LGHNA; CDR2 reads YNFKEQ. This CDR3 is 17 amino acids long. The V gene end was trimmed by 4 bases and the J gene end by 7 bases; junction bases not matched to a gene: 14. CDR3 residues: CASSPGTGRWSRQPQHF. DNA of the CDR3: TGTGCCAGCAGCCCGGGGACAGGGAGGTGGTCAAGGCAGCCCCAGCATTTT.

Many counts were recorded for this clonotype. V is TRBV10-3 and J is TRBJ2-6; D unresolved. This CDR3 has 16 amino acids. The V end lost 3 bases, the J end lost 0 bases, and 9 bases lay between the germline ends. Germline lookup yields CDR1 ENHRY and CDR2 SYGVKD. The CDR3 sequence: CAISDQTDSGANVLTF. The CDR3 DNA reads TGTGCCATCAGTGACCAGACGGACTCTGGGGCCAACGTCCTGACTTTC.